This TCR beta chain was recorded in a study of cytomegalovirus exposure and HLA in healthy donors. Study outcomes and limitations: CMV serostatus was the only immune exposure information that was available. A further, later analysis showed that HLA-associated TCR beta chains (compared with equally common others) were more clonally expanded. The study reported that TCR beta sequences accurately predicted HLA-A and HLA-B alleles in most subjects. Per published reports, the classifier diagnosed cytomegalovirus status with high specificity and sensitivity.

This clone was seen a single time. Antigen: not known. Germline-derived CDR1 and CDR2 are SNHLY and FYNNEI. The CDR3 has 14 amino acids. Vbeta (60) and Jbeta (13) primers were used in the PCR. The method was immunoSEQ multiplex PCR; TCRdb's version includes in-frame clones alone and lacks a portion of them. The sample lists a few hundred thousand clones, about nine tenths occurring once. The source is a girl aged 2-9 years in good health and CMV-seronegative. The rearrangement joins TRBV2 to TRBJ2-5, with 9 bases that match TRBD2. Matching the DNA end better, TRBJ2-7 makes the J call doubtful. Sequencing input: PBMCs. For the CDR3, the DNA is TGTGCCAGCACTAGCGGGGTTGTGTCCTACGAGCAGTACTTC. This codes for CASTSGVVSYEQYF.